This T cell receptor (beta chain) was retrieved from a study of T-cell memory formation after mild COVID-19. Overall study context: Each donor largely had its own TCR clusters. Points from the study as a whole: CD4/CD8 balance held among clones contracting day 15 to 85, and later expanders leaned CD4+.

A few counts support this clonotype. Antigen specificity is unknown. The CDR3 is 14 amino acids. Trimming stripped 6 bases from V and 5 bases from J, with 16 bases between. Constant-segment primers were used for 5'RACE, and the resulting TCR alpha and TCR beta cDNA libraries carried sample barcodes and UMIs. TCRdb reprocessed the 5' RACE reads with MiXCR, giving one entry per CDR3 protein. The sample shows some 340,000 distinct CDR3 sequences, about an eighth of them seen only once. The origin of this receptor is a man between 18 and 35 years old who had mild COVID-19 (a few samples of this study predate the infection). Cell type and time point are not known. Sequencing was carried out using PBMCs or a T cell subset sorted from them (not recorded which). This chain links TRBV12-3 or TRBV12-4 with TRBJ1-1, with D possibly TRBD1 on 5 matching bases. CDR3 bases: TGTGCCAGCAGCCCCATCGGGGGTCAAACTGAAGCTTTCTTT. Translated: CASSPIGGQTEAFF.